These 16 T cell receptor beta chains were all obtained from the same sample, sequenced in a study of T cell responses to AZD1222 COVID-19 vaccine. TCRdb keeps only in-frame clones here, not all; method: immunoSEQ multiplex PCR. The table lists about 170,000 clones, roughly nine tenths of them singletons. The sample consisted of peripheral blood, taken on day 0 of AZD1222 vaccination. The receptors derive from an adult in good health.

This sequence joins TRBV10-3 and TRBJ1-1, with TRBD1 as a possible D gene (6 bases). The V gene lost 0 bases and the J gene lost 4 bases, with 15 bases spanning the gap. The CDR3 is made up of 16 amino acids. The V gene's germline CDR1 is ENHRY and CDR2 SYGVKD. The CDR3 DNA reads TGTGCCATCAGTGAGTCGGTAGGGACACCTCGCACTGAAGCTTTCTTT. This translates into CAISESVGTPRTEAFF.

V gene TRBV4-1 combines with J gene TRBJ2-7; D possibly uses TRBD1 or TRBD2 (5 bases each). V lost 4 bases and J 3 bases, leaving 10 bases between the germline ends. Per germline, CDR1 MGHRA and CDR2 YSYEKL. CDR3 length equals 13 residues. CDR3 residues: CASSRGTDYEQYF. The CDR3 DNA reads TGCGCCAGCAGCCGGGGGACGGACTACGAGCAGTACTTC.

The CDR3: CSASSSGEVFF. CDR3 DNA: TGCAGTGCTTCCTCTTCGGGCGAGGTTTTTTTT. This sequence joins TRBV20-1 and TRBJ1-4; no clear D gene. The CDR3 totals 11 residues. V was cut by 5 bases and J by 17 bases, with 18 bases left in between. Germline lookup yields CDR1 DFQATT and CDR2 SNEGSKA (reference sequence).

This clone has only one observation. The chain joins TRBV28 to TRBJ1-5, with D perhaps TRBD1 (6 bases). Germline lookup yields CDR1 MDHEN and CDR2 SYDVKM. The ends were cut back, 4 bases at V and 4 bases at J, with 23 bases in the middle. The CDR3 loop spans 18 amino acids. CDR3 nucleotides: TGTGCCAGCAGTTCACCGGGACAAGGCCTCCTAGTTAATCAGCCCCAGCATTTT. This encodes CASSSPGQGLLVNQPQHF.

The chain has TRBV4-1 and TRBJ2-1; D possibly corresponds to TRBD2 (7 bases). Germline lookup yields CDR1 MGHRA and CDR2 YSYEKL. Trimming shortened V by 1 base and J by 6 bases, and 16 bases separated the two germline ends. CDR3 length: 16 amino acids. The CDR3 here is CASSQVRGLLSNEQFF. The CDR3 DNA sequence: TGCGCCAGCAGCCAAGTGCGGGGGCTTTTGAGCAATGAGCAGTTCTTC.

In its sample, this clone was seen a few times. The chain employs TRBV4-1 and TRBJ2-2; D might be TRBD2 (7 bases). The CDR3 extends over 19 amino acids. The V gene's germline CDR1 is MGHRA and CDR2 YSYEKL. V was clipped by 1 base and J by 3 bases, with 21 bases between them. CDR3 loop: CASSQARLRGGTYTGELFF. For the CDR3, the DNA is TGCGCCAGCAGCCAAGCCAGGTTGAGGGGGGGCACCTACACCGGGGAGCTGTTTTTT.

This sequence joins TRBV5-5 and TRBJ2-7; D is perhaps TRBD2 (7 bases). V dropped 0 bases and J dropped 4 bases, with 14 bases sitting between them. The CDR3 covers 15 residues. Germline-derived CDR1 and CDR2 are SGHKS and YYEKEE (reference sequence). CDR3 protein: CASSLGLQGGYEQYV. The CDR3 DNA sequence: TGTGCCAGCAGCTTGGGTCTACAGGGAGGGTACGAGCAGTACGTC.

The V call is TRBV15, the J call TRBJ1-6, with D perhaps matching TRBD1 (6 bases). V lost 0 bases, J lost 8 bases, and 11 bases lay in between. The length of the CDR3 is 15 residues. Germline V gene sequence: CDR1 LNHNV, CDR2 YYDKDF (reference sequence). Here the CDR3 DNA reads TGTGCCACCAGCAGAGACGGACAGTTTGATTCACCCCTCCACTTT. Its translation: CATSRDGQFDSPLHF. Supplemented by reference TRBV15 and TRBJ1-6, the full variable domain reads DAMVIQNPRYQVTQFGKPVTLSCSQTLNHNVMYWYQQKSSQAPKLLFHYYDKDFNNEADTPDNFQSRRPNTSFCFLDIRSPGLGDTAMYLCATSRDGQFDSPLHFGNGTRLTVT.

J is TRBJ2-1 and V is TRBV27, with 9 bases fitting TRBD1. The CDR3 contains 15 residues. Germline V gives CDR1 MNHEY, CDR2 SMNVEV (reference sequence). The V segment lost 1 base and the J segment 9 bases; nucleotides outside the gene matches: 7. The CDR3 DNA reads as TGTGCCAGCAGTTTATGGGGACAGGGAAACAGTGAGCAGTTCTTC. It is translated as CASSLWGQGNSEQFF.

The chain joins TRBV28 to TRBJ1-5; no reliable D call. This CDR3 comprises 15 residues. Germline CDR1 and CDR2: MDHEN and SYDVKM. Trimming pared 2 bases from V and 14 bases from J, leaving 22 bases between. CDR3 protein: CASSLQPPSAPVKHF. The DNA of the CDR3 is TGTGCCAGCAGTTTACAACCCCCCTCGGCACCGGTCAAGCATTTT.

This sequence joins TRBV24-1 and TRBJ1-1; TRBD1 matches at 7 bases. Germline CDR1 reads KGHDR; CDR2 reads SFDVKD. The V and J ends lost 3 bases and 6 bases, in that order; junction bases with no gene match: 3. This CDR3 has 13 residues. The CDR3 here is CATSDRTGAEAFF. For the CDR3, the DNA is TGTGCCACCAGTGATCGGACAGGCGCTGAAGCTTTCTTT.

The rearrangement uses TRBV11-2 and TRBJ1-1; D uncertain. Trimming cost V 7 bases and J 1 base, with 7 bases left between them. The CDR3 is 12 residues long. CDR1 is SGHAT and CDR2 is FQNNGV in the germline V gene. The CDR3 DNA sequence: TGTGCCAGCACCTTGGGGAACACTGAAGCTTTCTTT. Protein sequence: CASTLGNTEAFF. Based on the CDR3 plus reference TRBV11-2 and TRBJ1-1, the full variable domain is EAGVAQSPRYKIIEKRQSVAFWCNPISGHATLYWYQQILGQGPKLLIQFQNNGVVDDSQLPKDRFSAERLKGVDSTLKIQPAKLEDSAVYLCASTLGNTEAFFGQGTRLTVV.

The count of this clone is one. The J gene is TRBJ2-5, the V gene TRBV25-1, with 8 bases lining up with TRBD1. The CDR3 runs 15 residues. The V and J ends lost 1 base and 5 bases, in that order; junction bases with no gene match: 6. CDR1 and CDR2 from the germline V gene are MGHDK and SYGVNS. CDR3 sequence (DNA): TGTGCCAGCAGTGAATTTGACAGGGGCACGGAGACCCAGTACTTC. Translation: CASSEFDRGTETQYF.

The J gene is TRBJ1-4, the V gene TRBV5-6; 8 bases match TRBD1. The CDR3 length is 15 residues. Germline V gives CDR1 SGHDT, CDR2 YYEEEE. The trim removed 5 bases at V and 3 bases at J, leaving 6 bases unmatched. This CDR3 reads CASRLTGVSNEKLFF. The CDR3 bases are TGTGCCAGCAGACTGACAGGGGTTTCTAATGAAAAACTGTTTTTT.

This clone was detected only a few times. CDR3 protein: CATSDFSRDISSTDTQYF. As DNA, the CDR3 is TGTGCCACCAGTGATTTTAGCCGGGACATATCAAGCACAGATACGCAGTATTTT. V gene TRBV24-1 combines with J gene TRBJ2-3; D possibly corresponds to TRBD1 (6 bases). The V end was cut by 1 base, the J end by 0 bases, with 16 bases between. The CDR3 covers 18 residues. Germline CDR1 KGHDR, CDR2 SFDVKD.

The CDR3 is CASSLEKTGWGTEAFF. The CDR3 nucleotides read TGCGCCAGCAGCTTGGAGAAAACAGGGTGGGGGACTGAAGCTTTCTTT. The V gene is TRBV5-1, the J gene TRBJ1-1; weak D call: TRBD1 (6 bases). The germline gives CDR1 SGHRS, CDR2 YFSETQ. The CDR3 has 16 amino acids. Trimming removed 0 bases at V and 5 bases at J, with 17 bases between. Combining the CDR3 with reference TRBV5-1 and TRBJ1-1 gives the whole variable domain KAGVTQTPRYLIKTRGQQVTLSCSPISGHRSVSWYQQTPGQGLQFLFEYFSETQRNKGNFPGRFSGRQFSNSRSEMNVSTLELGDSALYLCASSLEKTGWGTEAFFGQGTRLTVV.